This TCR beta chain was recorded in a study of T cells expressing NK-cell markers. About the research overall: The authors derived TCR beta repertoires from sorted CD3+CD56+NKG2C+, CD3+CD56+NKG2C- and CD3+CD56-NKG2C+ T cells. Seven donors tested HCMV-seropositive and one tested seronegative among the eight sequenced.

CDR1 and CDR2 (germline): SGHRS, YFSETQ. This CDR3 spans 13 amino acids. 5'RACE template switching with UMIs generated TCR beta cDNA. TCRdb re-called the 5' RACE reads; one entry per CDR3 protein, DNA not given. This table holds approximately 440,000 distinct CDR3 sequences. This clonotype originated in a woman in her forties or fifties in good health. The material sequenced was blood T cells: a sorted CD56 or NKG2C T cell subset, CD4+ or CD8+ T cells, or bulk PBMC T cells (not recorded which). The J gene is TRBJ2-1, the V gene TRBV5-1. CDR3 sequence reads: CASSFAQQNEQFF.